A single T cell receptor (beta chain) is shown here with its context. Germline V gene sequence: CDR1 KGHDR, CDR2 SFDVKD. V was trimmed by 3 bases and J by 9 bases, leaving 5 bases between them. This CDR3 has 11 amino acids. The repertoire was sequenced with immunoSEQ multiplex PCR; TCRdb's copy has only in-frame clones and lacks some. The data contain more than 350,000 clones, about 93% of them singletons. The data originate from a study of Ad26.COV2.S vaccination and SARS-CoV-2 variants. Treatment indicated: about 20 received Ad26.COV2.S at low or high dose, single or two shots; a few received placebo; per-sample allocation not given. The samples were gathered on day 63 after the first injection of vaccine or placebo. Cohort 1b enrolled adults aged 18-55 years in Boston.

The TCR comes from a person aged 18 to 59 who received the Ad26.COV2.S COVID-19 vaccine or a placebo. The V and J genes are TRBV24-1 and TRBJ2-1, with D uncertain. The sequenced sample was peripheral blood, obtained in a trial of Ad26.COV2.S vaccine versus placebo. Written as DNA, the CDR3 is TGTGCCACCAGTGATACGGGTGAGCAGTTCTTC. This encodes CATSDTGEQFF.